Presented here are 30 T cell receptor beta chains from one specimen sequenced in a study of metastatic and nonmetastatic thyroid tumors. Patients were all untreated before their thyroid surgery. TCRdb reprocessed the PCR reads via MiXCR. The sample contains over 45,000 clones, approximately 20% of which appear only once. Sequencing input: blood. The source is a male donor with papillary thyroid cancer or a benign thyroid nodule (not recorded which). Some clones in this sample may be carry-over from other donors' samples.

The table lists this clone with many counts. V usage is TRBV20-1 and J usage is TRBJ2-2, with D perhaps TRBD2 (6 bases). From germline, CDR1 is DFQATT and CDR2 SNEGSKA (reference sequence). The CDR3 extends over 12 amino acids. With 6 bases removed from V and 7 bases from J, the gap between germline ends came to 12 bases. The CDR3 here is CSALLGGGELFF. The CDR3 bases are TGCAGTGCCCTACTGGGGGGCGGGGAGCTGTTTTTT.

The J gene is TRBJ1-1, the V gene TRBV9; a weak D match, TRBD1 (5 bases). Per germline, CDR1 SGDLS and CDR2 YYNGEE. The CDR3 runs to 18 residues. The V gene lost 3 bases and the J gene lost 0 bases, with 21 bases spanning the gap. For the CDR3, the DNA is TGTGCCAGCAGCGCCAAACAATCTTATGACAGCATGAACACTGAAGCTTTCTTT. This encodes CASSAKQSYDSMNTEAFF.

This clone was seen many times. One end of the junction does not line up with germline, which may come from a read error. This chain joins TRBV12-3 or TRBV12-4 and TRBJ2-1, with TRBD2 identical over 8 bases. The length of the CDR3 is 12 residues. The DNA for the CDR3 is TGTGCCAGCAGTTTAGGGGGACTAGTGAGGCTCTTC. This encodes CASSLGGLVRLF.

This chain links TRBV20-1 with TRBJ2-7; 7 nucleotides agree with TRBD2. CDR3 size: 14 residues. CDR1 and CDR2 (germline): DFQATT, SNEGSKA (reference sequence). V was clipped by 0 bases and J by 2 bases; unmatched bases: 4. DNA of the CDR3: TGCAGTGCTAGAGACTTGAGCGGGACCTACGAGCAGTACTTC. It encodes CSARDLSGTYEQYF.

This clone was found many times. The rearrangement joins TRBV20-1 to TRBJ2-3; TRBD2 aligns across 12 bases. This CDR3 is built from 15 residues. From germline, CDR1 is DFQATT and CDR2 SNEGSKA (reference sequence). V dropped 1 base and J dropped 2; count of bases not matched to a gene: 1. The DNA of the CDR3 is TGCAGTGCTAGAGGGACTAGCGGGGTCACAGATACGCAGTATTTT. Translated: CSARGTSGVTDTQYF.

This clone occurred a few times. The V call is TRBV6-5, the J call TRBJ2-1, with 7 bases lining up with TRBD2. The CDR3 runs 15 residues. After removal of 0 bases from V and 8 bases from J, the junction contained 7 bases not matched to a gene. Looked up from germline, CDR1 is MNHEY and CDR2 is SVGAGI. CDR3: CASSYSAGDLDEQFF. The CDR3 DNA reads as TGTGCCAGCAGTTACTCGGCGGGAGATCTAGATGAGCAGTTCTTC.

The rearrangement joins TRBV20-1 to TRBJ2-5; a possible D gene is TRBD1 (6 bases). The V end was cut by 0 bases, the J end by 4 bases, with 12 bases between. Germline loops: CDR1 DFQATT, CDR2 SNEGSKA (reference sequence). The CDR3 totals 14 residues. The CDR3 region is CSARDQGTGETQYF. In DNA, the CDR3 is TGCAGTGCTAGAGATCAGGGGACGGGAGAGACCCAGTACTTC.

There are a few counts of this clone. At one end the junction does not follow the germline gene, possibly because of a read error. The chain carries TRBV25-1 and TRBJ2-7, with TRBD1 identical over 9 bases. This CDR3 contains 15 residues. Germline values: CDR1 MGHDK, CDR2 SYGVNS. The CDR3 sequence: CSSSAPVTGGYEQYF. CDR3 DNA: TGTTCCAGCAGTGCACCCGTGACAGGGGGCTACGAGCAGTACTTC.

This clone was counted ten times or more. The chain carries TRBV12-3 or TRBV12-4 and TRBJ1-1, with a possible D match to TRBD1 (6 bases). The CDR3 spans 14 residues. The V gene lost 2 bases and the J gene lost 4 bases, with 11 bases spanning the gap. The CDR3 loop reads CASSLRGAATEAFF. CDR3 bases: TGTGCCAGCAGTTTAAGGGGGGCGGCCACTGAAGCTTTCTTT.

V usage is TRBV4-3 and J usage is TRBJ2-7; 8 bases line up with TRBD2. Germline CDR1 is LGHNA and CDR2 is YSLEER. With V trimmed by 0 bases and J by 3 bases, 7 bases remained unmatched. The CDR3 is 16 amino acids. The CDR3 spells CASSQDNSGISYEQYF. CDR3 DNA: TGCGCCAGCAGCCAAGACAATAGCGGGATTAGCTACGAGCAGTACTTC.

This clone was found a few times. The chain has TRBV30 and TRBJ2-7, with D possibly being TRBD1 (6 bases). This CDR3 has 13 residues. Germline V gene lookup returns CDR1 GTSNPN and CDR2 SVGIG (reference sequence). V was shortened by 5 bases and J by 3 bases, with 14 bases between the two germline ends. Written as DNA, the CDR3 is TGTGCCTGGCTAAACAGGGCGAGCTACGAGCAGTACTTC. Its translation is CAWLNRASYEQYF.

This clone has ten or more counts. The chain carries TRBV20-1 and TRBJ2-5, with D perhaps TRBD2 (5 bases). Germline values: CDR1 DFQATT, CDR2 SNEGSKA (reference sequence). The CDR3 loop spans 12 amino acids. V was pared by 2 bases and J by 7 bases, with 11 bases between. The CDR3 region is CSARPPRGTQYF. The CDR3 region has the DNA TGCAGTGCTAGACCTCCTCGGGGGACCCAGTACTTC.

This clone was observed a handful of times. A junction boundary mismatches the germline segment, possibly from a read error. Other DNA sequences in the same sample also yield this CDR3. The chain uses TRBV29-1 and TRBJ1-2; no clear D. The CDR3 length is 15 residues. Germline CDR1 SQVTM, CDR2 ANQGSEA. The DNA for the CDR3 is TGCAGCGTTGAAGATCGAATCGGGGATGACTATGGCTACACTTTT. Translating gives CSVEDRIGDDYGYTF.

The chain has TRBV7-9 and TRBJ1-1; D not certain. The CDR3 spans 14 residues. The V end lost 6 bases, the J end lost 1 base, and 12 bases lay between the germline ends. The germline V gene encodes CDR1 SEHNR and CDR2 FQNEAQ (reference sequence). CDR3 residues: CASRPPAENTEAFF. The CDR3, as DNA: TGTGCCAGCAGACCTCCGGCCGAGAACACTGAAGCTTTCTTT. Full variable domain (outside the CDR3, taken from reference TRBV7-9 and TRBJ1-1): DTGVSQNPRHKITKRGQNVTFRCDPISEHNRLYWYRQTLGQGPEFLTYFQNEAQLEKSRLLSDRFSAERPKGSFSTLEIQRTEQGDSAMYLCASRPPAENTEAFFGQGTRLTVV.

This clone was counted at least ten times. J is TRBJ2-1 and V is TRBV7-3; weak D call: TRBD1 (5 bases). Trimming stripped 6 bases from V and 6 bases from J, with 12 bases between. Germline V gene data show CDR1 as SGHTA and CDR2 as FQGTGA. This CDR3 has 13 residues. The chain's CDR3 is CASRSRGINEQFF. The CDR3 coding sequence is TGTGCCAGCAGGTCAAGGGGCATCAATGAGCAGTTCTTC.

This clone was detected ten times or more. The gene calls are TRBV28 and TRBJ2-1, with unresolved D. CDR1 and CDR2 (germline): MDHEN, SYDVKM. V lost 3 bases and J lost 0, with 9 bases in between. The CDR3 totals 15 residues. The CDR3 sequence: CASSFRVISYNEQFF. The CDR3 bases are TGTGCCAGCAGTTTCCGGGTAATCTCCTACAATGAGCAGTTCTTC.

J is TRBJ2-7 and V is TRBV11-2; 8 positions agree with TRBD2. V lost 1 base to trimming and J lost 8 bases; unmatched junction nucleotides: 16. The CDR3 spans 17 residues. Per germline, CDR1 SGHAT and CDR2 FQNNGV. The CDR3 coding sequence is TGTGCCAGCAGCTTAGTGTCCCCCCCGGGCGGCGGGGGGCAGCAGTACTTC. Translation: CASSLVSPPGGGGQQYF. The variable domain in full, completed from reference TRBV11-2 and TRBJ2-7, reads EAGVAQSPRYKIIEKRQSVAFWCNPISGHATLYWYQQILGQGPKLLIQFQNNGVVDDSQLPKDRFSAERLKGVDSTLKIQPAKLEDSAVYLCASSLVSPPGGGGQQYFGPGTRLTVT.

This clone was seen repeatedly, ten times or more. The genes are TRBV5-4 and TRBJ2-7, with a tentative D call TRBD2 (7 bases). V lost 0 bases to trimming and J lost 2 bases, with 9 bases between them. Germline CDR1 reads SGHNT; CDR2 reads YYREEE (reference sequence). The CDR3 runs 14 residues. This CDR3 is CASSLGGGPYEQYF. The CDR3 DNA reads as TGTGCCAGCAGCTTGGGCGGGGGCCCCTACGAGCAGTACTTC.

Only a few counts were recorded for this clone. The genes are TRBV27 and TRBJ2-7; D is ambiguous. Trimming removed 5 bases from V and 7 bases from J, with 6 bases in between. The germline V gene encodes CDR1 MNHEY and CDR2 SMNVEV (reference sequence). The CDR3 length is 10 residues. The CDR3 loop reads CASSSREQYF. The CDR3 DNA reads TGTGCCAGCAGTAGTAGGGAGCAGTACTTC.

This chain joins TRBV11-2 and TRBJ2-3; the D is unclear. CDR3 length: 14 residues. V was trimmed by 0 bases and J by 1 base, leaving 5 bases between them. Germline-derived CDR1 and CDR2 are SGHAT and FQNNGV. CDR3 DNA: TGTGCCAGCAGCTTAGATGTGGGCACAGATACGCAGTATTTT. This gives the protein CASSLDVGTDTQYF.

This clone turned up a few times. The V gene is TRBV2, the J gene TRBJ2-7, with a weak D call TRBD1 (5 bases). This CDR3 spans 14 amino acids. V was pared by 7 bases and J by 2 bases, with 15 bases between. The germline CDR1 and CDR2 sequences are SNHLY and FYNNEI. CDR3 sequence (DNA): TGTGCCAGCAAGGAGACAGTAGTTACCTACGAGCAGTACTTC. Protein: CASKETVVTYEQYF.

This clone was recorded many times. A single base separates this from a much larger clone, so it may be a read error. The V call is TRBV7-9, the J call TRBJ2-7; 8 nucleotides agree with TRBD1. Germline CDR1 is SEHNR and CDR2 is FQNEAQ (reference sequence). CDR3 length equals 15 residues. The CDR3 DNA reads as TGTGCCAGCGGCTTAGACGGACAGGGAAAGAACGAGCAGTACTTC. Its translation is CASGLDGQGKNEQYF.

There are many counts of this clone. The CDR3 spells CASKDSLPTGELFF. CDR3 DNA sequence: TGTGCCAGCAAGGACAGCTTACCCACCGGGGAGCTGTTTTTT. This rearrangement joins TRBV6-1 to TRBJ2-2, with a weak D call TRBD1 (6 bases). V shed 7 bases and J shed 4 bases, with 13 bases lying between them. This CDR3 comprises 14 residues. Germline V CDR1 and CDR2: MNHNS, SASEGT.

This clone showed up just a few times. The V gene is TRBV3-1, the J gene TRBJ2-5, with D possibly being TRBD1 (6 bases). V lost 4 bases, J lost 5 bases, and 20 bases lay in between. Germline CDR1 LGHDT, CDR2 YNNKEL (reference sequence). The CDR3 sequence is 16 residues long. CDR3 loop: CASSRPPLGARETQYF. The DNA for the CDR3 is TGTGCCAGCAGCCGACCCCCCTTGGGGGCGCGGGAGACCCAGTACTTC.

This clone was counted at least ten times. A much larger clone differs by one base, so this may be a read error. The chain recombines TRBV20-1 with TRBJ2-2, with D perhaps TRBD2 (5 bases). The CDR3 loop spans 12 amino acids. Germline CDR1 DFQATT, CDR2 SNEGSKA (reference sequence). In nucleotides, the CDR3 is TGCAGTGCTCGCCGAGCCGCCGGGGAGCTGTCTTTT. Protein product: CSARRAAGELSF.

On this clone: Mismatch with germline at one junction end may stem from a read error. CDR3 residues: CASSITPPSSFELYF. The DNA of the CDR3 is TGCGCCAGCAGTATTACTCCTCCCAGCTCCTTCGAGCTGTACTTC. V is TRBV10-2 and J is TRBJ2-7; no reliable D call. Per the germline V gene, CDR1 is WSHSY and CDR2 is SAAADI. There are 15 residues in the CDR3.

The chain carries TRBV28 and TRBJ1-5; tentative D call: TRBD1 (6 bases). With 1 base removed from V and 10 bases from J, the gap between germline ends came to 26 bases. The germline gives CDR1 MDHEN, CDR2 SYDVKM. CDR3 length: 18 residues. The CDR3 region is CASSLSGARGSGWHPQHF. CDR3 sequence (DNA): TGTGCCAGCAGTTTATCGGGGGCGAGGGGTAGTGGATGGCATCCCCAGCATTTT.

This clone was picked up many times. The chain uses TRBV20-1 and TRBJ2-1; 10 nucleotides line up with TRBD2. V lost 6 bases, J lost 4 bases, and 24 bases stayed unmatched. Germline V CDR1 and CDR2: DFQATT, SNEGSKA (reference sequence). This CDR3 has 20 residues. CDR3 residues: CSAKIPGGSGGPATYNEQFF. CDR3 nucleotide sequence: TGCAGTGCCAAGATTCCCGGGGGTAGCGGGGGGCCTGCTACATACAATGAGCAGTTCTTC.

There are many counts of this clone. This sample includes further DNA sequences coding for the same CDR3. CDR3 in DNA: TGTGCCAGTAGTACATTCGTACAGGAGAACATTCAGTACTTC. This sequence encodes CASSTFVQENIQYF. This chain uses TRBV19 with TRBJ2-4; weak D call: TRBD1 (5 bases). This CDR3 is built from 14 residues. V was clipped by 4 bases and J by 7 bases, with 14 bases between them. Germline V CDR1 and CDR2: LNHDA, SQIVND (reference sequence).

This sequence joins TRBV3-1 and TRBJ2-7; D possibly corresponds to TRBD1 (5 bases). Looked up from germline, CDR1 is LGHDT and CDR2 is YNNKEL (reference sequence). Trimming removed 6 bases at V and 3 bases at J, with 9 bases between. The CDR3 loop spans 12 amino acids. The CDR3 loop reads CASSGAVYEQYF. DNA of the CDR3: TGTGCCAGCAGTGGGGCGGTCTACGAGCAGTACTTC.